This is a list of T cell receptor beta chains from one sample in a study of shared clonotypes between healthy human individuals. The data were produced by immunoSEQ multiplex PCR, yet TCRdb's version contains in-frame clones alone and is incomplete. Counted here are 1 million to 1.2 million clones, 60% to 80% occurring once; the ten biggest clones make up over 0.8%. Sequencing input: memory CD4+ T cells from PBMCs. These receptors originate from a man aged 18 to 29 in good health. Some clones in this sample may be carry-over from other donors' samples. CDR3s include the opening cysteine and the closing phenylalanine or tryptophan. The D gene is left open where the match is weak. Expanded clones get a size class; other rows say once, few or many, or leave the size out.

D	size	V	J	CDR3	DNA
-	-	TRBV28	TRBJ1-2	CASKLRGYTF	TGTGCCAGTAAACTGAGAGGCTACACCTTC
-	once	TRBV7-6	TRBJ2-5	CASSLSGVRETQYF	TGTGCCAGCAGCTTATCCGGGGTACGGGAGACCCAGTACTTC
-	few	TRBV7-9	TRBJ1-1	CASSLAAEAFF	TGTGCCAGCAGCTTAGCGGCTGAAGCTTTCTTT
-	-	TRBV10-3	TRBJ1-3	CAISEVTSNSGNTIYF	TGTGCCATCAGTGAGGTTACTTCTAACTCTGGAAACACCATATATTTT
-	-	TRBV5-5	TRBJ2-5	CASSLTPRETQYF	TGTGCCAGCAGCTTAACTCCCAGGGAGACCCAGTACTTC
TRBD1	-	TRBV5-8	TRBJ1-2	CASSRGTVYGYTF	TGTGCCAGCAGCCGAGGGACAGTCTATGGCTACACCTTC
TRBD1	-	TRBV18	TRBJ1-4	CASSPGTGDWRGEKLFF	TGTGCCAGCTCACCCGGGACAGGGGATTGGAGGGGTGAAAAACTGTTTTTT
TRBD2	-	TRBV28	TRBJ2-1	CASSSPGGEASNEQFF	TGTGCCAGCAGTTCCCCGGGGGGGGAGGCGAGCAATGAGCAGTTCTTC
TRBD2	-	TRBV28	TRBJ2-3	CASSPDETSGRATDTQYF	TGTGCCAGCAGTCCGGACGAGACTAGCGGGAGGGCCACAGATACGCAGTATTTT
-	few	TRBV2	TRBJ1-2	CASNQDRLSYGYTF	TGTGCCAGCAACCAGGACAGACTTTCATATGGCTACACCTTC
-	few	TRBV12-2	TRBJ1-1	CASRPRQGVRTEAFF	TGTGCAAGTCGCCCGCGACAGGGGGTTCGCACTGAAGCTTTCTTT
TRBD2	-	TRBV28	TRBJ2-1	CASSPLPSGSHNEQFF	TGTGCCAGCAGTCCCCTACCCAGCGGGAGTCACAATGAGCAGTTCTTC
TRBD1	-	TRBV19	TRBJ2-7	CASSTRQGRGEQYF	TGTGCCAGTAGTACCAGACAGGGTCGGGGCGAGCAGTACTTC
-	once	TRBV6-5	TRBJ1-3	CASSYSWSSGNTIYF	TGTGCCAGCAGTTACTCCTGGAGCTCTGGAAACACCATATATTTT
-	-	TRBV21-1	TRBJ2-1	CASSADGKDRAGFF	TGTGCCAGCAGCGCGGACGGGAAGGACAGGGCTGGGTTCTTC
-	-	TRBV10-1	TRBJ2-7	CASSEFFWPEQYF	TGCGCCAGCAGTGAGTTCTTTTGGCCCGAGCAGTACTTC
-	-	TRBV27	TRBJ2-7	CASSLAGQRGEQYF	TGTGCCAGCAGTTTAGCGGGACAGAGGGGCGAGCAGTACTTC
-	-	TRBV28	TRBJ2-6	CASSLFSAGGARGANVLTF	TGTGCCAGCAGTTTATTCTCTGCCGGAGGGGCGAGAGGGGCCAACGTCCTGACTTTC
TRBD2	few	TRBV2	TRBJ2-1	CASSVSGSGNEQFF	TGTGCCAGCAGTGTCAGCGGGAGTGGTAATGAGCAGTTCTTC
TRBD1	few	TRBV5-1	TRBJ1-1	CASSWKTGENTEAFF	TGCGCCAGCAGCTGGAAGACAGGGGAGAACACTGAAGCTTTCTTT
-	-	TRBV10-3	TRBJ2-7	CAISDLGSHYEQYF	TGTGCCATCAGTGATCTTGGATCCCACTACGAGCAGTACTTC
-	-	TRBV5-8	TRBJ1-4	CASSFSGREKLFF	TGTGCCAGCAGCTTTAGCGGTAGAGAAAAACTGTTTTTT
-	-	TRBV5-4	TRBJ2-1	CASSSEWDNEQFF	TGTGCCAGCAGCTCCGAATGGGACAATGAGCAGTTCTTC
-	-	TRBV6-5	TRBJ1-4	CASSYRPGPNEKLFF	TGTGCCAGCAGTTACAGGCCAGGCCCGAATGAAAAACTGTTTTTT
TRBD2	few	TRBV7-3	TRBJ2-1	CASQRAGGPGNEQFF	TGTGCCAGCCAGAGGGCGGGAGGGCCTGGGAATGAGCAGTTCTTC
-	-	TRBV5-1	TRBJ2-3	CASSFSPAGLGDTQYF	TGCGCCAGCAGCTTTTCCCCAGCGGGTTTAGGAGATACGCAGTATTTT
TRBD1	-	TRBV2	TRBJ2-7	CASSTGTGSYEQYF	TGTGCCAGCAGCACCGGGACAGGATCCTACGAGCAGTACTTC
TRBD1	-	TRBV9	TRBJ1-5	CASSRQGVPNQPQHF	TGTGCCAGCAGTCGGCAGGGGGTACCAAATCAGCCCCAGCATTTT
-	-	TRBV2	TRBJ2-7	CASKLGGEQYF	TGTGCCAGCAAGCTAGGGGGCGAGCAGTACTTC
-	few	TRBV28	TRBJ2-2	CASSPPGHIGRELFF	TGTGCCAGCAGTCCCCCCGGACACATTGGTAGGGAGCTGTTTTTT
TRBD1	-	TRBV28	TRBJ1-3	CASSLGQGVTIYF	TGTGCCAGCAGTTTGGGACAGGGAGTAACCATATATTTT
-	once	TRBV2	TRBJ1-2	CASRYRAGTNYGYTF	TGTGCCAGCAGGTATAGGGCAGGGACTAACTATGGCTACACCTTC
-	-	TRBV30	TRBJ1-4	CAWNRGEKLFF	TGTGCCTGGAACCGTGGAGAAAAACTGTTTTTT
-	-	TRBV5-4	TRBJ2-7	CASSLVGYEQYF	TGTGCCAGCAGCTTGGTTGGGTACGAGCAGTACTTC